This TCR beta chain was sequenced during a study of T cells in Graves' hyperthyroidism and ophthalmopathy. This clonotype was seen at least ten times. Its target is not known. RNA transcripts served as the template for amplifying TCR beta CDR3 regions. First-round RT-PCR with HTBI primers amplified the TCR CDR3 region. Via MiXCR, TCRdb re-called the multiplex PCR reads, giving one row per CDR3 protein. The repertoire has 600,000 to 650,000 distinct CDR3 sequences, 20% of them found once; the top ten carry 34%. This CDR3 is 16 amino acids long. V dropped 3 bases and J dropped 2 bases, with 17 bases sitting between them. Germline lookup yields CDR1 MDHEN and CDR2 SYDVKM. Broader study findings: Researchers found most expanded thyroid clonotypes above 0.001 in blood as well.

The source is a man under 40 with Graves' ophthalmopathy. The specimen was blood. This rearrangement joins TRBV28 to TRBJ2-7; D is perhaps TRBD1 (5 bases). The CDR3 DNA sequence: TGTGCCAGCAGTTTTGGCGGTGCAGGGCAGACCTACGAGCAGTACTTC. This sequence encodes CASSFGGAGQTYEQYF.